The present entry profiles one TCR beta chain with its context. Its antigen is undetermined. Trimming left V 1 base short and J 4 bases short, with 10 bases between. Germline lookup yields CDR1 MNHNS and CDR2 SASEGT. The CDR3 is 14 residues long. Sequencing used immunoSEQ multiplex PCR; TCRdb keeps in-frame clones, though not all of them. The table shows under 200,000 clones, with about 89% occurring only once. This sample stems from a study of T cell responses to AZD1222 COVID-19 vaccine. Study-wide results and limits: Females made up more of the donors, who were largely white British, and clonal diversity may have come out too low. There were vaccine-associated CD4 TCRs across spike, dominant at 160-218 and 743-854. Two doses of AZD1222 preceded a rise in Spike-specific TCR breadth and depth.

This sample comprised peripheral blood, obtained on day 0 of AZD1222 vaccination. This TCR derives from an adult in good health. The V call is TRBV6-1, the J call TRBJ1-2; D not resolved. As DNA, the CDR3 is TGTGCCAGCAGTGAAGTAACGTCAGTCTATGGCTACACCTTC. This codes for CASSEVTSVYGYTF.